This paragraph covers one T cell receptor beta chain sequence. This clone came up once. Its antigen remains unidentified. Per-nucleotide qualities are absent, and no much larger clonotype sits a single base away. This sample is part of a study of blood T cell repertoires in COVID-19 (dated by TCRdb to the early 2020s). About the study as a whole: Samples covering the acute and convalescent phases of COVID-19 were provided by collaborators in the United States, Italy and Spain. Where HLA class I and class II types were available, the types were taken from metadata supplied by the sample provider, not from assay-based typing. The sample metadata nearly always contained a de-identified subject ID, COVID-19 status, age in years and sex. The dataset comprised deeply sampled blood TCRbeta repertoires from subjects exposed to, actively infected with, or recovered from COVID-19. The samples were drawn from the first 160 participants of the ongoing ImmuneRACE study and from over a thousand subjects provided by 6 global collaborators. The repertoires were made available in a free public database intended to serve as a resource for research on the immune response to SARS-CoV-2. The material from the prospective study consisted of cDNA or gDNA derived from T cells, B-cell-depleted T cells, or PBMCs. Overall study outcomes, separate from this receptor: The quantity of clinical and demographic metadata differed by source and by participant and was supplied without curation.

The germline V end is reduced by 4 bases and the J end by 4 bases; junction bases left unmatched: 9. From the germline V gene, CDR1 is SGDLS and CDR2 is YYNGEE. Reading from cysteine to phenylalanine, the CDR3 counts 15 amino acids. Only the CDR3 region is kept as DNA, spanning 45 bases read in frame from base 1. The immunoSEQ Assay, a bias-controlled multiplex PCR, was used to amplify TCRbeta CDR3 regions from genomic DNA. The study's processing was this. Within the assay, amplification of reference gene primers was used to estimate how many nucleated cells each sample contained. Sequence reads were collapsed and filtered to measure the absolute abundance of every unique TCRbeta CDR3 rearrangement. For each sample, productive Simpson clonality was calculated as the square root of Simpson's diversity index across productive rearrangements. TCRdb provides this immuneACCESS table in a form limited to in-frame rearrangements. Some clones are lacking; in checked studies, under half of them reflect an unresolved V gene, and why the rest are absent is not known. V, J and clone size are those of that table, while D and trimming were read from the DNA. This sample is represented by 150,000 to 200,000 clones; about 88% of them were singletons. The ten most abundant clones make up around 0.77% of the sample.

Enrolling through a virtual design, the prospective study's participants ranged in age from roughly 18 to 90 years and lived across roughly 23 United States geographic areas. In the prospective study, participants were assigned to cohorts based on the clinical history participants reported in a screening survey and a study questionnaire. ImmuneRACE Cohort 3 recovered participants were defined by two consecutive negative NP/OP PCR tests, healthcare professional clearance, or symptom resolution. In the prospective study, whole blood, serum and a nasopharyngeal or oropharyngeal swab were collected from each participant by mobile phlebotomists. Additional blood draws and questionnaires over an approximately 2-month period could optionally be provided by prospective study participants. Before DNA extraction, blood samples from the prospective study were shipped at room temperature or frozen.

Sequenced input: PBMCs or T cells enriched from blood (not recorded which). The sequence joins TRBV9 to TRBJ2-7; 9 middle bases align to TRBD1. The clonotype was recovered from a woman aged 18-29 years who had recovered from COVID-19. The nucleotide sequence reads as follows: TGTGCCAGCAGCTATGGAACAGGGGGCCTGTACGAGCAGTACTTC. The encoded protein is CASSYGTGGLYEQYF. The CDR3, completed at both ends by the reference TRBV9 and TRBJ2-7 genes, gives the full variable domain DSGVTQTPKHLITATGQRVTLRCSPRSGDLSVYWYQQSLDQGLQFLIQYYNGEERAKGNILERFSAQQFPDLHSELNLSSLELGDSALYFCASSYGTGGLYEQYFGPGTRLTVT.